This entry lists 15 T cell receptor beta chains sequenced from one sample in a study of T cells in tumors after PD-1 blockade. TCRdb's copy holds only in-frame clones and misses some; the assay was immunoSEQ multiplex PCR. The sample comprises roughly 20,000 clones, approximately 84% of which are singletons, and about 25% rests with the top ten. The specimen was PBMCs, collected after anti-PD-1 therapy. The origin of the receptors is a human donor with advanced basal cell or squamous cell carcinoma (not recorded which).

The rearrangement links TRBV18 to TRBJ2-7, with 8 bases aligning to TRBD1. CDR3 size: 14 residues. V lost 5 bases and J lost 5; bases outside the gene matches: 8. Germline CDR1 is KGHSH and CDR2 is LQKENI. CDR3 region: CASSNEARGHEQYF. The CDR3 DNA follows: TGTGCCAGCTCAAACGAAGCCAGGGGGCACGAGCAGTACTTC.

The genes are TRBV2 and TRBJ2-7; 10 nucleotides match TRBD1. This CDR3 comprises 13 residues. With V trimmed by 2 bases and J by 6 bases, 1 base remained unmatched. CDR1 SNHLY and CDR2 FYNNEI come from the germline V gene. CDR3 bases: TGTGCCAGCAGTGAAAGGACAGGGGGCGAGCAGTACTTC. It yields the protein CASSERTGGEQYF.

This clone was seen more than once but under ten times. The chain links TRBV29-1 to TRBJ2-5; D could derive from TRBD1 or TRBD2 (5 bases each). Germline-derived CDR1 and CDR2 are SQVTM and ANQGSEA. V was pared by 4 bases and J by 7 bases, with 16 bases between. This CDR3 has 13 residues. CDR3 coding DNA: TGCAGCGTTGGGGCAGGGCACCGGGGGACCCAGTACTTC. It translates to CSVGAGHRGTQYF.

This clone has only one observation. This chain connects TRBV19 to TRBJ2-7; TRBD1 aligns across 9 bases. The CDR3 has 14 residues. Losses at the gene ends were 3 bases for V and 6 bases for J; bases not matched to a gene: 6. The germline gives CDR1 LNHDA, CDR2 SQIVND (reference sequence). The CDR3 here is CASSMGTGYSEQYF. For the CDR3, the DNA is TGTGCCAGTAGTATGGGGACAGGGTACTCCGAGCAGTACTTC.

The CDR3 DNA reads as TGTGCCAGCAGTGATGAGGGAGGCTCTGGAAACACCATATATTTT. Residues: CASSDEGGSGNTIYF. The chain couples TRBV6-1 to TRBJ1-3; D is unresolved. V was shortened by 3 bases and J by 0 bases, with 9 bases between the two germline ends. The CDR3 totals 15 residues. Germline V gene lookup returns CDR1 MNHNS and CDR2 SASEGT.

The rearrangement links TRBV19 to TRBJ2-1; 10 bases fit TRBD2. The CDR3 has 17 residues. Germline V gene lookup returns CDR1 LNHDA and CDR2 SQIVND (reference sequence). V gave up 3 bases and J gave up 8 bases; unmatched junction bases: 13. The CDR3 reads CASSMIGASGSVYEQFF. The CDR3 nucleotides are TGTGCCAGTAGTATGATAGGGGCTAGCGGGAGTGTCTATGAGCAGTTCTTC.

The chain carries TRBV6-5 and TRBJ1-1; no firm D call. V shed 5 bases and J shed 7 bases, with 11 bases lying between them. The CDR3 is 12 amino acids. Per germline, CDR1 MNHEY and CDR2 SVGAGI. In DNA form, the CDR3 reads TGTGCCAGCAGTCCTCGGACGGGTGAAGCTTTCTTT. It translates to CASSPRTGEAFF.

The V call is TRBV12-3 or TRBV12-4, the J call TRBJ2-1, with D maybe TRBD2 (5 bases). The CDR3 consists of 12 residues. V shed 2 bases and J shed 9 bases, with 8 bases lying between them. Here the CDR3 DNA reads TGTGCCAGCAGTTTACGGGGATTTGAGCAGTTCTTC. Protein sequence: CASSLRGFEQFF.

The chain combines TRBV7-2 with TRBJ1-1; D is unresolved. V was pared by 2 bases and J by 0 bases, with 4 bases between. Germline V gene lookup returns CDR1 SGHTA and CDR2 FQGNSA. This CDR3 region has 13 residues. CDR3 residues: CASSLSLNTEAFF. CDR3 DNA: TGTGCCAGCAGCTTATCACTGAACACTGAAGCTTTCTTT.

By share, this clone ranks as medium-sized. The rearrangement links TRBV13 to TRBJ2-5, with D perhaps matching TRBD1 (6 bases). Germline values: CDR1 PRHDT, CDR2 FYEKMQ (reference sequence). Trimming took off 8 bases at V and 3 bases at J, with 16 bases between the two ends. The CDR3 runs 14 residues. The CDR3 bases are TGTGCCAGCGGACTTAGGGCAGGGGAAGAGACCCAGTACTTC. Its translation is CASGLRAGEETQYF.

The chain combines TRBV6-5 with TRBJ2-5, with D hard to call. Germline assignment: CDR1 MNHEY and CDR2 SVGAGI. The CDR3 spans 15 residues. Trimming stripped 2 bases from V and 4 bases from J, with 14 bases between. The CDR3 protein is CASSYATASGETQYF. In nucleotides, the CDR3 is TGTGCCAGCAGTTACGCGACCGCCTCGGGAGAGACCCAGTACTTC.

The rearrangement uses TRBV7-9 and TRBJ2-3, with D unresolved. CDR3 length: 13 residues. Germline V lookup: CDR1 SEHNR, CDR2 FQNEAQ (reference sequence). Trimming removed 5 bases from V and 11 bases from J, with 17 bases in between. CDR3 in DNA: TGTGCCAGCAGCCAGTATATGAACAAAGAGCAGTATTTT. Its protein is CASSQYMNKEQYF.

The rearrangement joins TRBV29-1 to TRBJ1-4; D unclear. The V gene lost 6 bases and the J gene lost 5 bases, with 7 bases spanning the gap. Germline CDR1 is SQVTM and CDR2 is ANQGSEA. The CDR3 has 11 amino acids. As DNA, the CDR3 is TGCAGCGTGGAGAAAAATGAAAAACTGTTTTTT. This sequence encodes CSVEKNEKLFF.

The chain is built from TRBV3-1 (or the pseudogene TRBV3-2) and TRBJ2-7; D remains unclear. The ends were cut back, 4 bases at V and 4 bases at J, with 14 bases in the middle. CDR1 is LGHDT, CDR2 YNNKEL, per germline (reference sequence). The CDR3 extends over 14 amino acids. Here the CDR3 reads CASSLEDDFYEQYF. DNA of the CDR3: TGTGCCAGCAGCCTAGAGGACGATTTTTACGAGCAGTACTTC.

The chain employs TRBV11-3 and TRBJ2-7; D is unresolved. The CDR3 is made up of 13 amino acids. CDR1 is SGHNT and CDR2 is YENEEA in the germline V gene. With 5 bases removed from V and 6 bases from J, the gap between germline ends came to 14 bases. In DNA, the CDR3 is TGTGCCAGCAGCCAACAGAGACTTCGCGAGCAGTACTTC. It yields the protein CASSQQRLREQYF. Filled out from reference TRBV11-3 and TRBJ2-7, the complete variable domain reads EAGVVQSPRYKIIEKKQPVAFWCNPISGHNTLYWYLQNLGQGPELLIRYENEEAVDDSQLPKDRFSAERLKGVDSTLKIQPAELGDSAVYLCASSQQRLREQYFGPGTRLTVT.